The 25 T cell receptor beta chains in this list originate from one sample, sequenced in a study of shared clonotypes between healthy human individuals (dated by TCRdb to the early 2020s). Library construction relied on the immunoSEQ multiplex PCR assay. Sourced from immuneACCESS, this table was stored by TCRdb with only in-frame sequences that have V and J called. A share of the clones is absent; for the studies checked, an unresolved V gene accounts for under half, and the remainder has no known explanation. The sample table contains about 2 million clones; only one count was recorded for approximately 94% of them. The ten largest account for 0.85% to 1.2% of the sample. For the CD8 naive samples, CD45RO-negative cells were positively selected for CCR7, yielding a CD45RA+CCR7+ population from which TemRA cells were excluded. Sequencing input: naive CD8+ T cells sorted from blood. Interpreted using the paper, the cell subset or site label stands for: CD45RA+CCR7+. These receptors were collected from a man younger than 35 in good health.

This rearrangement joins TRBV29-1 to TRBJ1-4; weak D call: TRBD1 (6 bases). Trimming left V 4 bases short and J 0 bases short, with 12 bases between. The CDR3 has 15 amino acids. Germline V gene lookup returns CDR1 SQVTM and CDR2 ANQGSEA. DNA of the CDR3: TGCAGCGTTGGACTAGCAGGGGCAACTAATGAAAAACTGTTTTTT. Its protein is CSVGLAGATNEKLFF.

CDR3 nucleotides: TGTGCCAGCAGATCCACCTTGGACAATTTTGACACCATATATTTT. It translates to CASRSTLDNFDTIYF. The chain joins TRBV5-6 to TRBJ1-3; a weak D match, TRBD1 (5 bases). Trimming took 5 bases from V and 8 from J, leaving 20 bases between them. Looked up from germline, CDR1 is SGHDT and CDR2 is YYEEEE. The CDR3 loop spans 15 amino acids.

V and J are TRBV29-1 and TRBJ2-1; 8 bases map to TRBD2. CDR3 size: 15 residues. Losses at the gene ends were 6 bases for V and 5 bases for J; bases not matched to a gene: 12. Per the germline V gene, CDR1 is SQVTM and CDR2 is ANQGSEA. The CDR3 here is CSVYIEERENNEQFF. The CDR3 DNA is TGCAGCGTCTATATTGAAGAGCGGGAGAACAATGAGCAGTTCTTC.

About this clone itself: Other nucleotide sequences in the sample specify the same CDR3. The genes are TRBV9 and TRBJ1-2; the D is unclear. CDR1 is SGDLS, CDR2 YYNGEE, per germline. The V end lost 0 bases, the J end lost 5 bases, and 5 bases lay between the germline ends. The length of the CDR3 is 12 residues. The DNA for the CDR3 is TGTGCCAGCAGCGTAGGAGGGTATGGCTACACCTTC. As protein: CASSVGGYGYTF.

V is TRBV7-2 and J is TRBJ2-2; D is unclear. Germline V gene data show CDR1 as SGHTA and CDR2 as FQGNSA. Deletions cut 1 base from V and 7 bases from J, with 7 bases between. The CDR3 spans 13 residues. For the CDR3, the DNA is TGTGCCAGCAGCTTAGTGGTGGGCGGGGAGCTGTTTTTT. Translated, it gives CASSLVVGGELFF.

CDR3 nucleotides: TGCGCCAGCAGTCTAGGGACAGGGGGTACTCAGCCCCAGCATTTT. Amino acid sequence: CASSLGTGGTQPQHF. This sequence joins TRBV10-2 and TRBJ1-5; TRBD1 matches at 11 bases. J was trimmed by 6 bases and V by 5 bases; bases with no gene match: 6. The germline gives CDR1 WSHSY, CDR2 SAAADI. The CDR3 extends over 15 amino acids.

The chain links TRBV7-9 to TRBJ2-1; D is unclear. Trimming removed 1 base from V and 2 bases from J, with 12 bases in between. This CDR3 spans 16 amino acids. CDR1 and CDR2 (germline): SEHNR, FQNEAQ (reference sequence). The CDR3: CASSLGATVTYNEQFF. The CDR3 nucleotides read TGTGCCAGCAGCTTAGGGGCCACGGTGACCTACAATGAGCAGTTCTTC.

The chain employs TRBV13 and TRBJ2-3; no clear D. In germline, CDR1 is PRHDT, CDR2 FYEKMQ (reference sequence). The V end was cut by 1 base, the J end by 2 bases, with 4 bases between. CDR3 length equals 13 residues. The CDR3 DNA sequence: TGTGCCAGCAGCTTAGCGGTCACAGATACGCAGTATTTT. Translated, it gives CASSLAVTDTQYF. Full variable domain (missing parts from reference TRBV13 and TRBJ2-3): AAGVIQSPRHLIKEKRETATLKCYPIPRHDTVYWYQQGPGQDPQFLISFYEKMQSDKGSIPDRFSAQQFSDYHSELNMSSLELGDSALYFCASSLAVTDTQYFGPGTRLTVL.

As to this clone: One junction end does not reproduce the germline sequence, and a read error may be involved. V is TRBV2 and J is TRBJ2-5; tentatively, D is TRBD1 or TRBD2 (6 bases each). Germline loops: CDR1 SNHLY, CDR2 FYNNEI. The CDR3 sequence is 16 residues long. The CDR3 region has the DNA TGTGTCAGCAGTGAAAATGAGGGGGGACCCCAAGAGACCCAGTACTTC. Its translation: CVSSENEGGPQETQYF.

J is TRBJ1-1 and V is TRBV19, with 7 nucleotides matching TRBD1. Germline CDR1 reads LNHDA; CDR2 reads SQIVND (reference sequence). CDR3 length: 12 residues. The J segment lost 10 bases and the V segment lost 5 bases, leaving 7 bases of the junction unmatched. The CDR3 loop is CASSYQGDRAFF. The DNA for the CDR3 is TGTGCCAGTAGTTATCAGGGGGATCGAGCTTTCTTT.

Comments on this clone: At the DNA level, this CDR3 is encoded by other sequences in the same sample as well. This sequence joins TRBV7-9 and TRBJ1-1; 8 bases fit TRBD1. V shed 4 bases, J shed 0 bases, and the junction held 4 bases outside the gene matches. The CDR3 sequence is 15 residues long. Germline assignment: CDR1 SEHNR and CDR2 FQNEAQ (reference sequence). The CDR3 coding sequence is TGTGCCAGCAGCTCGGGACAGGCGATGAACACTGAAGCTTTCTTT. This encodes CASSSGQAMNTEAFF.

This rearrangement joins TRBV7-2 to TRBJ2-3; 7 positions agree with TRBD2. The CDR3 loop spans 15 amino acids. The V gene end was trimmed by 5 bases and the J gene end by 2 bases; junction bases not matched to a gene: 7. Per germline, CDR1 SGHTA and CDR2 FQGNSA. CDR3: CASSAGLEDTDTQYF. Written as DNA, the CDR3 is TGTGCCAGCAGCGCAGGACTAGAAGACACAGATACGCAGTATTTT.

The chain employs TRBV6-5 and TRBJ2-1, with 8 positions matching TRBD2. Trimming cost V 8 bases and J 6 bases; bases outside gene matches: 12. This CDR3 has 15 amino acids. Germline values: CDR1 MNHEY, CDR2 SVGAGI. CDR3 loop: CASRWGSGDLNEQFF. CDR3 coding DNA: TGTGCCAGCCGTTGGGGTAGCGGGGATCTCAATGAGCAGTTCTTC.

The chain recombines TRBV9 with TRBJ2-5, with D perhaps matching TRBD2 (6 bases). CDR1 and CDR2 from the germline V gene are SGDLS and YYNGEE. Trimming cost V 0 bases and J 6 bases, with 15 bases left between them. The CDR3 extends over 15 amino acids. Written as DNA, the CDR3 is TGTGCCAGCAGCGTAGGTAGCGGCCCGTTTAAGACCCAGTACTTC. Translation: CASSVGSGPFKTQYF.

In DNA form, the CDR3 reads TGCAGCGTTGATGGAGTCACTGAAGCTTTCTTT. Its translation is CSVDGVTEAFF. J is TRBJ1-1 and V is TRBV29-1; D gene uncertain. V dropped 3 bases and J dropped 4 bases, with 6 bases sitting between them. The germline CDR1 and CDR2 sequences are SQVTM and ANQGSEA. The CDR3 length is 11 residues.

The chain is built from TRBV11-2 and TRBJ2-7, with 9 bases lining up with TRBD2. Looked up from germline, CDR1 is SGHAT and CDR2 is FQNNGV. The CDR3 extends over 15 amino acids. After removal of 0 bases from V and 5 bases from J, the junction contained 5 bases not matched to a gene. This CDR3 reads CASSLEGGGADEQYF. CDR3 sequence (DNA): TGTGCCAGCAGCTTAGAGGGCGGGGGGGCTGACGAGCAGTACTTC.

The chain recombines TRBV9 with TRBJ1-2, with 7 bases fitting TRBD1. CDR1 and CDR2 (germline): SGDLS, YYNGEE. The CDR3 length is 15 residues. V lost 7 bases and J lost 6; bases outside the gene matches: 15. CDR3 sequence (DNA): TGTGCCAGCCGTCCCACACAGGGGAATTATGATGGCTACACCTTC. The encoded protein is CASRPTQGNYDGYTF.

This clone was counted a single time. The chain recombines TRBV5-1 with TRBJ2-1, with a possible D match to TRBD2 (5 bases). CDR1 is SGHRS, CDR2 YFSETQ, per germline. The CDR3 spans 15 residues. V lost 4 bases to trimming and J lost 0 bases, with 11 bases between them. This CDR3 reads CASSRSTSSYNEQFF. The CDR3 DNA reads as TGCGCCAGCAGCCGATCCACTAGCTCCTACAATGAGCAGTTCTTC.

V usage is TRBV27 and J usage is TRBJ2-3, with a possible D match to TRBD2 (5 bases). This CDR3 contains 13 residues. CDR1 and CDR2 from the germline V gene are MNHEY and SMNVEV (reference sequence). V dropped 4 bases and J dropped 2 bases, with 7 bases sitting between them. The CDR3 loop reads CASSSRDTDTQYF. The CDR3 DNA follows: TGTGCCAGCAGTTCACGGGACACAGATACGCAGTATTTT.

The V and J genes are TRBV7-6 and TRBJ2-7; D may be TRBD1 (6 bases). Trimming cost V 4 bases and J 2 bases, with 12 bases left between them. Germline V CDR1 and CDR2: SGHVS, FNYEAQ. This CDR3 has 14 residues. DNA for the CDR3: TGTGCCAGCAGCTCCTGGGACACCACCTACGAGCAGTACTTC. Protein: CASSSWDTTYEQYF.

In the case of this clone: At the DNA level, this CDR3 is encoded by other sequences in the same sample as well. The rearrangement uses TRBV2 and TRBJ1-2; D uncertain. This CDR3 contains 11 residues. Trimming took 4 bases from V and 4 from J, leaving 4 bases between them. CDR1 and CDR2 from the germline V gene are SNHLY and FYNNEI. In DNA form, the CDR3 reads TGTGCCAGCAGTGGCAGCTATGGCTACACCTTC. This codes for CASSGSYGYTF.

V and J are TRBV5-6 and TRBJ2-3, with D uncertain. Deletions cut 4 bases from V and 3 bases from J, with 9 bases between. Germline CDR1 is SGHDT and CDR2 is YYEEEE. CDR3 length: 13 residues. The CDR3 loop is CASSATGTDTQYF. The CDR3 nucleotides are TGTGCCAGCAGCGCAACTGGAACAGATACGCAGTATTTT.

The chain combines TRBV2 with TRBJ2-7; 9 bases are a match to TRBD1. Looked up from germline, CDR1 is SNHLY and CDR2 is FYNNEI. The trim removed 2 bases at V and 4 bases at J, leaving 12 bases unmatched. The CDR3 spans 17 residues. CDR3 residues: CASSESYLGTGIYEQYF. As DNA, the CDR3 is TGTGCCAGCAGTGAAAGTTACTTGGGGACAGGGATATACGAGCAGTACTTC.

V usage is TRBV5-6 and J usage is TRBJ2-5; 9 bases match TRBD1. J gave up 9 bases and V 2 bases, and 11 bases lay outside the gene matches. The CDR3 covers 15 residues. Germline-derived CDR1 and CDR2 are SGHDT and YYEEEE. The CDR3 DNA follows: TGTGCCAGCAGCTTAGGGACAGGGCAGTTTTGGTCCCAGTACTTC. Amino acids: CASSLGTGQFWSQYF.

This chain connects TRBV2 to TRBJ2-1; D not certain. The V end was cut by 5 bases, the J end by 3 bases, with 11 bases between. The germline gives CDR1 SNHLY, CDR2 FYNNEI. CDR3 length: 14 residues. The chain's CDR3 is CASSPTEFYNEQFF. CDR3 bases: TGTGCCAGCAGTCCTACGGAATTCTACAATGAGCAGTTCTTC.